A selection of T cell receptor beta chains follows, all from one sample in a study of blood T cell repertoires in COVID-19. The table came from immunoSEQ multiplex PCR; TCRdb's copy has only in-frame clones and leaves some out. The sample includes about 140,000 clones, about 88% of them seen just once. Sequencing was performed on peripheral blood. Every receptor here comes from a human donor with COVID-19, enrolled during active disease. The donor label of this sample is uncertain. Each CDR3 is given with its conserved first and last residue. A D gene is named only where the DNA matches it firmly. Expanded clones get a size class; other rows say once, few or many, or leave the size out.

NA | NA | TRBJ2-3 | TRBV12-3/TRBV12-4 | TGTGCCAGCAGCAAGGGGAATACGCAGTATTTT | CASSKGNTQYF
TRBD2 | NA | TRBJ2-3 | TRBV7-2 | TGTGCCAGCAGCTTAACTAGCGGAAACACAGATACGCAGTATTTT | CASSLTSGNTDTQYF
NA | few | TRBJ1-5 | TRBV19 | TGTGCCAGTTCCGGGTCAGGGTTGGAGCCCCAGCATTTT | CASSGSGLEPQHF
TRBD1 | NA | TRBJ2-1 | TRBV28 | TGTGCCAGCAGCACATACGACAGGGAGAATGAGCAGTTCTTC | CASSTYDRENEQFF
NA | NA | TRBJ1-1 | TRBV7-3 | TGTGCCAGCAGCTTACAGGAGAACACTGAAGCTTTCTTT | CASSLQENTEAFF
NA | many | TRBJ1-6 | TRBV18 | TGTGCCAGCTCACACGAAGGGGGTATGAATTCACCCCTCCACTTT | CASSHEGGMNSPLHF
TRBD1 | NA | TRBJ2-1 | TRBV3-1/TRBV3-2 | TGTGCCAGCAGCCACCTAGGACAGGGCAATGAGCAGTTCTTC | CASSHLGQGNEQFF
NA | NA | TRBJ1-5 | TRBV18 | TGTGCCAGCTCACCACTCAGCCACCATAACCGGGATCAGCCCCAGCATTTT | CASSPLSHHNRDQPQHF
NA | NA | TRBJ2-7 | TRBV11-2 | TGTGCCAGCAGCTTAGTGGGACATCCGGGGCCGTGGTACGAGCAGTACTTC | CASSLVGHPGPWYEQYF
NA | NA | TRBJ1-1 | TRBV9 | TGTGCCAGCAGCGTAGGGGGGGACACTGAAGCTTTCTTT | CASSVGGDTEAFF
NA | NA | TRBJ2-5 | TRBV2 | TGTGCCAGCAGTGAAGCGCGGTGGAGCCAAGAGACCCAGTACTTC | CASSEARWSQETQYF
NA | NA | TRBJ1-2 | TRBV2 | TGTGCCAGCAGTGAACTTCAGGGGAACTATGGCTACACCTTC | CASSELQGNYGYTF
TRBD1 | NA | TRBJ1-5 | TRBV7-3 | TGTGCCAGCAGCTTAGGAGGGGGCCTCAATCAGCCCCAGCATTTT | CASSLGGGLNQPQHF
NA | NA | TRBJ1-2 | TRBV10-3 | TGTGCCACCAACTCGGGGTCTGGCGAAGGCTACACCTTC | CATNSGSGEGYTF
NA | NA | TRBJ2-1 | TRBV21-1 | TGTGCCAGCAGCAAAGGACTACCAACCCGTGAGCAGTTCTTC | CASSKGLPTREQFF
TRBD1 | NA | TRBJ2-7 | TRBV7-2 | TGTGCCAGCAGCCTGGGGACAGCCTACGAGCAGTACTTC | CASSLGTAYEQYF
NA | NA | TRBJ1-5 | TRBV5-8 | TGTGCCAGCATGAGGGGGATTTGGGGTCAGCCCCAGCATTTT | CASMRGIWGQPQHF
TRBD2 | NA | TRBJ2-3 | TRBV15 | TGTGCCACCAGCAGAGATGGAGCGGGGGGAGTCACAGATACGCAGTATTTT | CATSRDGAGGVTDTQYF
TRBD2 | NA | TRBJ2-3 | TRBV7-3 | TGTGCCAGCAGCTGGTATGGGGGGGTCACAGATACGCAGTATTTT | CASSWYGGVTDTQYF
NA | NA | TRBJ2-7 | TRBV4-1 | TGCGCCAGCAGCCAGGCCGGAGGAGGGACTCTGTACTTC | CASSQAGGGTLYF
NA | few | TRBJ1-5 | TRBV27 | TGTGCCAGCAGTTTTTCCATCAATCAGCCCCAGCATTTT | CASSFSINQPQHF